This record covers a single TCR beta chain. The antigen it recognizes is unknown. Base qualities are not provided; no much larger clone lies one nucleotide away. Synthetic TCR analog templates were spiked into each PCR so that absolute template abundance could be estimated from read counts. The immunoSEQ assay used bias-controlled V and J gene primers to amplify TCRbeta CDR3 regions from genomic DNA. Rearranged TCRbeta segments were sequenced at approximately 20X coverage. Per the authors' processing: Clustering was used to correct sequencing errors, and CDR3s were annotated against IMGT to assign V, D and J genes. Only productive TCRbeta rearrangements were used in downstream analyses, excluding out-of-frame or stop-codon sequences. Clonality was computed as one minus Shannon entropy normalized by the log of the number of unique productive sequences. Fisher's exact test with Benjamini-Hochberg correction, using a cutoff of adjusted p below 0.01, was how clones that differed between time points or between blood and tumor were identified. As stored in TCRdb, this immuneACCESS dataset retains in-frame rearrangements with V and J assigned. A fraction of the clones does not appear; measured against another copy, unresolved V genes explain less than half of the discrepancy, and the remainder lacks a known reason. V, J and clone size were drawn from that table, and D and trimming were deduced from the DNA. Recorded for this sample are 70,000 or so clones; 85% to 90% of them occurred a single time. The top ten clonotypes cover approximately 3.2% of the sample.

Via the germline V gene, CDR1 is SGHTA and CDR2 FQGNSA. Trimming leaves V shorter by 5 bases and J shorter by 11 bases, with the junction holding 8 bases beyond the gene matches. There are 12 amino acids in the CDR3, from cysteine to phenylalanine inclusive. Only the CDR3 DNA stays, 36 bases, in frame from base 1. The sample comes from a study of PD-L1 blockade in urothelial cancer (TCRdb year 2017). As for the study more broadly: All patients started therapy in about 2014 and received atezolizumab 1,200 mg intravenously every 3 weeks. About 85% of the 29 patients were males with bladder-origin urothelial cancer, and about 65% of the roughly 30 reported a prior smoking history. An ECOG performance status of 0 or 1 was recorded for the patients, and 0 to 3 prior chemotherapy regimens had been received by the patients. Blood samples were analyzed at two time points: 3 weeks after treatment start (second dose) and 6 weeks after treatment start. Blood samples yielded a median of around 130,000 T cells and roughly 80,000 unique TCRs, with median clonality roughly 0.082. The study was an exploratory multi-omic analysis of somatic, immune and clinical correlates of response to PD-L1 blockade with atezolizumab in urothelial cancer. Pretreatment tumor samples, along with matched peripheral blood serially collected before and after atezolizumab treatment, were subjected to TCR sequencing. Progression-free survival longer than 6 months counted as durable clinical benefit, and TCR features were additionally tested against both progression-free and overall survival. In the same patients, pretreatment tumors underwent whole exome sequencing and RNA sequencing in addition to TCR sequencing. Durable clinical benefit was achieved by nine patients and was not achieved by 20 patients. Pretreatment blood TCR-seq was available for nearly 30 patients, at least one posttreatment blood collection was obtained for about 24 patients, and tumor TCR-seq was available for about 24 patients. Results the study describes overall, beyond this receptor: Small sample size (n ≈ 30) and many exploratory analyses mean the results are intended to be hypothesis-generating. Among patients with durable benefit, tumor-associated TCR clones showed greater expansion in peripheral blood 3 weeks after treatment started (n ≈ 22, p = 0.022). A pretreatment peripheral blood TCR clonality below the median was linked to improved progression-free and overall survival.

A cohort of around 29 patients with locally advanced or metastatic urothelial carcinoma, treated at Memorial Sloan Kettering on a trial protocol, was included. Peripheral blood mononuclear cells were collected pretreatment and during treatment, with between 1 and 8 total time points obtained per patient. The Qiagen DNeasy Blood extraction kit was used to purify genomic DNA from total PBMCs and tumor samples. PBMCs were collected pretreatment and during treatment, and were isolated and stored as previously described. Recombination joined TRBV7-2 with TRBJ1-1; 7 central bases correspond to TRBD1. The sequencing used PBMCs, collected around atezolizumab (anti-PD-L1) treatment. The receptor was derived from a man aged 60 to 75 with urothelial cancer. The CDR3 protein is CASSVDRMRAFF. In nucleotide form, the sequence is TGTGCCAGCAGCGTGGACAGGATGCGGGCTTTCTTT.